These 11 T cell receptor beta chains were all obtained from the same sample, sequenced in a study of T cells in Graves' hyperthyroidism and ophthalmopathy. TCR beta CDR3 sequences were amplified from RNA transcripts. Primed by the HTBI set, a first-round RT-PCR was run on the TCR CDR3. TCRdb recomputed calls from the multiplex PCR reads with MiXCR, one row per CDR3 protein. The table lists roughly 420,000 distinct CDR3 sequences, approximately 15% of them singletons. Material for sequencing was blood. Every receptor here comes from a woman in her late teens or twenties with Graves' hyperthyroidism.

The V gene is TRBV20-1, the J gene TRBJ1-2; 7 positions match TRBD1. After removal of 5 bases from V and 2 bases from J, the junction contained 2 bases not matched to a gene. The CDR3 is made up of 12 amino acids. CDR1 and CDR2 from the germline V gene are DFQATT and SNEGSKA (reference sequence). CDR3 in DNA: TGCAGTGCTTACAGGGGAAACTATGGCTACACCTTC. Amino acids: CSAYRGNYGYTF.

V usage is TRBV9 and J usage is TRBJ2-2, with D perhaps assigned TRBD1 or TRBD2 (5 bases each). CDR3 length equals 16 residues. Trimming left V 0 bases short and J 3 bases short, with 12 bases between. Germline loops: CDR1 SGDLS, CDR2 YYNGEE. CDR3 protein: CASSVDPGTDTGELFF. The CDR3, as DNA: TGTGCCAGCAGCGTAGATCCGGGGACGGACACCGGGGAGCTGTTTTTT.

The chain carries TRBV9 and TRBJ2-3; D unresolved. CDR3 length equals 14 residues. Trimming stripped 6 bases from V and 2 bases from J, with 13 bases between. The germline CDR1 and CDR2 sequences are SGDLS and YYNGEE. CDR3 sequence (DNA): TGTGCCAGCAATGCGACTCGAAACACAGATACGCAGTATTTT. Translation gives CASNATRNTDTQYF.

The chain carries TRBV5-1 and TRBJ2-3; no reliable D call. The germline V gene has CDR1 SGHRS and CDR2 YFSETQ. The CDR3 is made up of 14 amino acids. V dropped 4 bases and J dropped 2 bases, with 11 bases sitting between them. The CDR3: CASSMRAVTDTQYF. In DNA form, the CDR3 reads TGCGCCAGCAGCATGCGTGCGGTCACAGATACGCAGTATTTT.

This clonotype has a count of ten or more. The chain joins TRBV19 to TRBJ1-1; D is unresolved. The CDR3 length is 14 residues. Germline CDR1 reads LNHDA; CDR2 reads SQIVND (reference sequence). Trimming removed 5 bases at V and 1 base at J, with 11 bases between. CDR3 protein: CASSDGLPNTEAFF. CDR3 DNA: TGTGCCAGTAGTGACGGACTCCCGAACACTGAAGCTTTCTTT.

This clonotype was picked up many times. The rearrangement links TRBV9 to TRBJ2-1; 8 nucleotides match TRBD2. Per germline, CDR1 SGDLS and CDR2 YYNGEE. The CDR3 runs 15 residues. The V and J ends lost 3 bases and 3 bases, in that order; junction bases with no gene match: 5. The CDR3, as DNA: TGTGCCAGCAGCGCCCGACTAGCGAGCTACAATGAGCAGTTCTTC. Its translation is CASSARLASYNEQFF.

This clonotype has more than one count but fewer than ten. The chain recombines TRBV20-1 with TRBJ1-5, with D possibly matching TRBD1 (5 bases). There are 13 residues in the CDR3. Trimming took 4 bases from V and 1 from J, leaving 8 bases between them. The V gene's germline CDR1 is DFQATT and CDR2 SNEGSKA (reference sequence). The CDR3 sequence: CSATGFSNQPQHF. CDR3 in DNA: TGCAGTGCTACAGGGTTCAGCAATCAGCCCCAGCATTTT.

J is TRBJ2-7 and V is TRBV4-3, with TRBD1 as a possible D gene (6 bases). This CDR3 is built from 13 residues. V was cut by 0 bases and J by 3 bases, with 6 bases left in between. Germline V CDR1 and CDR2: LGHNA, YSLEER. The chain's CDR3 is CASSQEDSYEQYF. CDR3 in DNA: TGCGCCAGCAGCCAAGAGGACAGCTACGAGCAGTACTTC.

The sample holds many counts of this clonotype. This rearrangement joins TRBV28 to TRBJ1-1; no reliable D call. Germline V gene sequence: CDR1 MDHEN, CDR2 SYDVKM. Trimming removed 4 bases from V and 7 bases from J, with 16 bases in between. This CDR3 region has 14 residues. The CDR3 is CASSSSGEGREAFF. The CDR3 DNA is TGTGCCAGCAGTTCCAGCGGGGAAGGACGTGAAGCTTTCTTT.

This clonotype was seen more than once but under ten times. The gene calls are TRBV19 and TRBJ1-1; TRBD1 is a possible D gene (6 bases). CDR1 and CDR2 from the germline V gene are LNHDA and SQIVND (reference sequence). V was clipped by 8 bases and J by 4 bases, with 23 bases between them. This CDR3 is built from 16 residues. CDR3 residues: CASQIITGNGGTEAFF. The DNA of the CDR3 is TGTGCCAGTCAGATTATTACAGGGAACGGTGGCACTGAAGCTTTCTTT.

This clonotype came up many times. The V and J genes are TRBV2 and TRBJ1-1; weak D call: TRBD1 (5 bases). Trimming removed 8 bases at V and 4 bases at J, with 14 bases between. Germline assignment: CDR1 SNHLY and CDR2 FYNNEI. The CDR3 spans 13 residues. The CDR3 sequence is CASGGTRATEAFF. The CDR3, as DNA: TGTGCCAGCGGCGGGACGCGAGCCACTGAAGCTTTCTTT.